The clone carrying this TCR beta chain was recorded once. CDR3 length: 13 amino acids. Germline CDR1 reads SQVTM; CDR2 reads ANQGSEA. The germline V and J ends were trimmed by 3 bases and 2 bases, with 11 bases remaining between them. Time point noted: before trial treatment. This entry comes from a study of low-dose radiotherapy and immunotherapy resistance in tumors. TRAV and TRBV primers primed cDNA for both TCRalpha and TCRbeta. Using a constant-region primer together with a V-primer adapter, TCRs were subjected to around 20 PCR cycles of amplification. TCRdb itself ran the reads through MiXCR, one entry per CDR3 protein. The sample yields tens of thousands of distinct CDR3 sequences, under 30% seen once.

The sample in question was PBMCs, obtained before treatment. This sequence was found in a male donor with prostate cancer. V is TRBV29-1 and J is TRBJ2-7; D not resolved. CDR3 in amino acids: CSVERGSPYEQYF. CDR3 coding DNA: TGCAGCGTTGAGAGAGGCTCGCCCTACGAGCAGTACTTC.